This T cell receptor beta chain was captured in a study of blood T cell repertoires in COVID-19. The germline V and J ends were trimmed by 2 bases and 2 bases, with 15 bases remaining between them. The V gene's germline CDR1 is MNHNS and CDR2 SASEGT. CDR3 length equals 17 residues. The method was immunoSEQ multiplex PCR; TCRdb's version includes in-frame clones alone and lacks a portion of them. Found here are 180,000 or so clones, about four fifths of them singletons; the top ten hold approximately 11%. The sequencing input was peripheral blood. The clonotype was recovered from a woman in her thirties or forties with COVID-19, enrolled during active disease. The chain employs TRBV6-1 and TRBJ2-2; D may be TRBD1 (6 bases). Here the CDR3 reads CASSELWVQGNTGELFF. CDR3 nucleotide sequence: TGTGCCAGCAGTGAACTCTGGGTACAGGGAAACACCGGGGAGCTGTTTTTT.